This note documents a single T cell receptor (beta chain) sequence. The antigen remains undetermined. This entry comes from a study of shared clonotypes between healthy human individuals. The authors loaded roughly 200 ng DNA, about 30,000 T cell genomes, into sorted-subset replicate PCRs. Sequenced by immunoSEQ multiplex PCR; TCRdb stores in-frame clones only, minus some. The table shows some 2 million clones, with about 95% occurring only once. Broader study findings: Sampling used blood alone; tissue repertoires probably differ.

CD45RO-negative cells were positively selected for CCR7, leaving out terminally differentiated effector memory CD45RA+ cells. V was pared by 4 bases and J by 2 bases, with 5 bases of the junction left unmatched. Germline V lookup: CDR1 SGHDT, CDR2 YYEEEE. The CDR3 loop spans 15 amino acids. The material sequenced was naive CD8+ T cells sorted from blood. The receptor was isolated from a man between 18 and 35 years old in good health. The V gene is TRBV5-6, the J gene TRBJ1-5, with TRBD1 identical over 8 bases. The chain's CDR3 is CASSPRGQGNQPQHF. CDR3 nucleotides: TGTGCCAGCAGCCCCAGGGGGCAGGGCAATCAGCCCCAGCATTTT. Full variable domain (rest looked up from reference TRBV5-6 and TRBJ1-5): DAGVTQSPTHLIKTRGQQVTLRCSPKSGHDTVSWYQQALGQGPQFIFQYYEEEERQRGNFPDRFSGHQFPNYSSELNVNALLLGDSALYLCASSPRGQGNQPQHFGDGTRLSIL.